This T cell receptor beta chain was identified during a study of spatial heterogeneity in lung cancer (dated by TCRdb to about 2019). About the investigation overall: More beta-chain than alpha-chain transcripts were consistently detected, likely reflecting higher beta-chain transcript abundance. In the raw uncorrected reads, each unique combination of TCR and UMI appeared more than ten times on average. In non-small cell lung cancer, the study quantitatively compared TCR alpha and beta repertoires across several tumor regions, matched nontumor lung, and blood. Nonsynonymous mutation counts, determined by whole-exome sequencing of tumor tissue, were related to TCR repertoire features. Both alpha and beta chains were TCR-sequenced in about 240 tumor regions, approximately 64 matched nontumor lung samples and 56 PBMC samples obtained at surgery.

The library was made by 5' RACE. The sequencer was a NextSeq 500. To allow correction of PCR and sequencing errors, the TCR library protocol tagged every TCR cDNA molecule with a unique molecular identifier. As for how the authors treated the data: TCR identification, UMI-based error correction and CDR3 extraction were all carried out with Decombinator tools. TCRs above a frequency of 2 per 1,000, corresponding to the top 1% of the tumor frequency distribution, were defined as expanded. Rényi diversity was computed with the R vegan package after subsampling each repertoire 100 times to 5,000 TCRs. CDR3 similarity networks were built from amino acid triplet string-kernel similarity, connecting CDR3s with pairwise similarity above 0.82. TCRdb reanalyzed the raw reads on its own, using fastp at Q25 for trimming and MiXCR for clone calling, and kept in-frame beta chains. One record per CDR3 amino acid sequence lists the most common genes and DNA. TCRdb, not the original authors, processed these V and J calls. The table for this sample lists tens of thousands of distinct CDR3 sequences; less than 5.5% of them were counted only once. The top ten constitute 20% to 30% of the sample.

This clonotype was observed at least ten times. Its antigen remains undetermined. No base quality information exists; no much larger clone differs at one position. The time point label, as the study defines it: sample taken at primary tumor resection. Whole RNA extracted from tumor and nontumor lung tissue, or from cryopreserved PBMC samples, was used for TCR sequencing without cell sorting. Samples were obtained from 70 to 85 patients with early-stage, untreated non-small cell lung cancer from the lung TRACERx cohort. Only patients for whom sufficient RNA was available from at least two tumor regions were selected for TCR sequencing. Paper-wide results and their limitations: Ubiquitous expanded tumor TCRs were found in blood more often at tumor resection than at routine follow-up. Confirming at a functional level the hypothesis that regional TCRs recognize regional mutations was considered to require additional single-cell paired TCR alpha and beta sequencing.

This material consisted of PBMCs, taken at surgery. The TCR originated in a female donor with early-stage non-small cell lung cancer.

The CDR3 region: CSATYPGLPTDTQYF. The DNA sequence is given as TGCAGTGCTACGTATCCGGGACTACCCACAGATACGCAGTATTTT. The rearranged chain carries TRBV20-1 and TRBJ2-3, with 7 bases in between that match TRBD2. Sequences DFQATT (CDR1) and SNEGSKA (CDR2) are obtained from the germline V gene (reference sequence). The germline V end is reduced by 4 bases and the J end by 2 bases; junction bases left unmatched: 9. The CDR3 contains 15 residues, cysteine and phenylalanine counted. Only the CDR3 region is kept as DNA, spanning 45 bases read in frame from base 1.